This T cell receptor (beta chain) was captured by sequencing in a study of Ad26.COV2.S vaccination and SARS-CoV-2 variants. Study-wide background: Among those in the COV1001 Ad26.COV2.S trial arm was the donor. Study conclusions and caveats: Ad26.COV2.S recipients had broader spike-specific TCRs (P = 0.0014). Responses of spike-specific T cells (both CD8+ and CD4+) reportedly showed substantial breadth after vaccination.

Remarks on this clone: The antigen remains unidentified.

Trimming left V 1 base short and J 5 bases short, with 14 bases between. Germline V CDR1 and CDR2: SEHNR, FQNEAQ (reference sequence). The CDR3 runs 15 residues. Sample treatment: 15 to 20 received Ad26.COV2.S at low or high dose, single or two shots; about 5 received placebo; per-sample allocation not given. Day 63 following the first vaccine or placebo injection was when the samples were taken. TCRdb's copy holds only in-frame clones and misses some; the assay was immunoSEQ multiplex PCR. This table holds some 350,000 clones, 70% to 90% found once. The chain combines TRBV7-9 with TRBJ1-1, with unresolved D. The sequence derives from a person aged 18 to 59 who received the Ad26.COV2.S COVID-19 vaccine or a placebo. The sequences come from peripheral blood, collected in a trial of Ad26.COV2.S vaccine versus placebo. Written as DNA, the CDR3 is TGTGCCAGCAGCTTAGACGTGGGCGACTTTACTGAAGCTTTCTTT. Translating gives CASSLDVGDFTEAFF.